This passage covers 25 T cell receptor beta chains from one sample sequenced in a study of early T cells in non-severe SARS-CoV-2 infection. In TCRdb, the 5' RACE reads were re-called with MiXCR into one record per CDR3 protein. The table includes approximately 52,000 distinct CDR3 sequences, under 15% detected once. Here the sequenced sample was whole blood, taken at baseline. The receptors were gathered from an adult who was a healthcare worker with PCR-confirmed SARS-CoV-2 infection or an uninfected control (not recorded which).

This clonotype was counted only a few times. The chain has TRBV10-3 and TRBJ1-1; tentatively, D is TRBD1 (5 bases). V was shortened by 8 bases and J by 8 bases, with 18 bases between the two germline ends. Per the germline V gene, CDR1 is ENHRY and CDR2 is SYGVKD. The CDR3 loop spans 13 amino acids. CDR3 sequence: CAIATRDGAEAFF. In DNA form, the CDR3 reads TGTGCCATCGCTACCCGGGACGGAGCCGAAGCTTTCTTT.

The V gene is TRBV9, the J gene TRBJ2-5; D might be TRBD2 (6 bases). CDR3 length: 12 residues. Trimming left V 5 bases short and J 5 bases short, with 10 bases between. Per germline, CDR1 SGDLS and CDR2 YYNGEE. CDR3 in amino acids: CASRRGGETQYF. The CDR3, as DNA: TGTGCCAGCAGAAGAGGAGGGGAGACCCAGTACTTC.

The CDR3 sequence: CATSDPVRDLGETQYF. CDR3 DNA sequence: TGTGCCACCAGTGATCCCGTACGAGACCTGGGGGAGACCCAGTACTTC. The rearrangement links TRBV24-1 to TRBJ2-5; D is unresolved. Germline V gives CDR1 KGHDR, CDR2 SFDVKD. V shed 3 bases and J shed 5 bases, with 18 bases lying between them. This CDR3 is 16 amino acids long.

This clonotype turned up a few times. This chain links TRBV7-2 with TRBJ2-7; the match to TRBD2 covers 12 bases. This CDR3 spans 15 amino acids. Germline CDR1 SGHTA, CDR2 FQGNSA. V lost 5 bases to trimming and J lost 1 base; unmatched junction nucleotides: 3. The CDR3 bases are TGTGCCAGCAGCGTGACTAGCGGGAGATCCTACGAGCAGTACTTC. This sequence encodes CASSVTSGRSYEQYF.

This clonotype has a handful of counts. This chain's CDR3 is CASSQDRVAGNTIYF. In nucleotides, the CDR3 is TGTGCCAGCAGCCAAGACAGGGTGGCTGGAAACACCATATATTTT. J is TRBJ1-3 and V is TRBV3-1; TRBD1 is a possible D gene (5 bases). Trimming shortened V by 0 bases and J by 2 bases, and 8 bases separated the two germline ends. Germline V gene data show CDR1 as LGHDT and CDR2 as YNNKEL (reference sequence). There are 15 residues in the CDR3.

This clonotype was detected only a few times. This sequence joins TRBV12-3 or TRBV12-4 and TRBJ1-5; D possibly corresponds to TRBD1 (6 bases). The length of the CDR3 is 14 residues. V was clipped by 3 bases and J by 7 bases, with 13 bases between them. The CDR3 bases are TGTGCCAGCAGTTTTGACGGGGGCCACCAGCCCCAGCATTTT. It codes for CASSFDGGHQPQHF.

The rearrangement uses TRBV6-1 and TRBJ2-1; D not resolved. Germline V gene lookup returns CDR1 MNHNS and CDR2 SASEGT. V lost 6 bases to trimming and J lost 8 bases, with 11 bases between them. The CDR3 covers 12 residues. CDR3 residues: CASRGITDEQFF. The CDR3 bases are TGTGCCAGCAGGGGGATAACTGATGAGCAGTTCTTC.

This chain joins TRBV29-1 and TRBJ2-1; D is perhaps TRBD1 (5 bases). This CDR3 spans 15 amino acids. CDR1 and CDR2 (germline): SQVTM, ANQGSEA. V dropped 4 bases and J dropped 0 bases, with 13 bases sitting between them. This chain's CDR3 is CSVAKDIGSYNEQFF. DNA for the CDR3: TGCAGCGTTGCTAAGGACATAGGCTCCTACAATGAGCAGTTCTTC.

This clonotype has just a few counts. J is TRBJ2-7 and V is TRBV5-1; 8 bases agree with TRBD1. J was trimmed by 3 bases and V by 0 bases; bases with no gene match: 8. This CDR3 contains 16 residues. Germline V lookup: CDR1 SGHRS, CDR2 YFSETQ. The CDR3 sequence is CASSLGGLTGDYEQYF. The CDR3 DNA reads as TGCGCCAGCAGCTTGGGAGGCCTGACAGGGGACTACGAGCAGTACTTC.

This clonotype turned up a few times. J is TRBJ2-3 and V is TRBV19; 8 bases line up with TRBD2. The junction had 9 bases not matched to a gene; V was cut back by 3 bases and J by 4 bases. In germline, CDR1 is LNHDA, CDR2 SQIVND (reference sequence). This CDR3 has 16 residues. The CDR3 region has the DNA TGTGCCAGTAGTATCGATCCGGGAGGGGTGCCAGATACGCAGTATTTT. Residues: CASSIDPGGVPDTQYF.

Many counts were recorded for this clonotype. J is TRBJ2-7 and V is TRBV20-1; 7 bases map to TRBD1. CDR3 length equals 13 residues. Germline V gives CDR1 DFQATT, CDR2 SNEGSKA (reference sequence). V trimming: 6 bases; J trimming: 3 bases; junction bases outside the gene matches: 8. Written as DNA, the CDR3 is TGCAGTGCCCACAGGGGTTTAATCTACGAGCAGTACTTC. It encodes CSAHRGLIYEQYF.

There are many counts of this clonotype. This chain joins TRBV5-1 and TRBJ2-7; 7 nucleotides match TRBD1. This CDR3 has 14 residues. V shed 4 bases, J shed 5 bases, and the junction held 9 bases outside the gene matches. The germline CDR1 and CDR2 sequences are SGHRS and YFSETQ. CDR3 sequence reads: CASSLRDRAHEQYF. In nucleotides, the CDR3 is TGCGCCAGCAGCCTCCGAGACAGGGCCCACGAGCAGTACTTC.

The chain has TRBV5-1 and TRBJ2-7; D is unclear. The CDR3 contains 13 residues. Germline CDR1 reads SGHRS; CDR2 reads YFSETQ. V lost 2 bases, J lost 5 bases, and 11 bases lay in between. Here the CDR3 DNA reads TGCGCCAGCAGCTTCACGATGATAAACGAGCAGTACTTC. Protein: CASSFTMINEQYF.

J is TRBJ1-3 and V is TRBV6-5, with D perhaps matching TRBD1 (6 bases). The length of the CDR3 is 13 residues. The germline gives CDR1 MNHEY, CDR2 SVGAGI. CDR3 sequence reads: CGVQGISGNTIYF. For the CDR3, the DNA is TGTGGCGTCCAGGGGATCTCTGGAAACACCATATATTTT.

This clonotype turned up a few times. The J gene is TRBJ1-1, the V gene TRBV30; tentatively, D is TRBD1 (5 bases). The germline V gene has CDR1 GTSNPN and CDR2 SVGIG (reference sequence). The CDR3 extends over 12 amino acids. V was pared by 2 bases and J by 11 bases, with 15 bases between. CDR3 region: CAWSPGQSRAFF. As DNA, the CDR3 is TGTGCCTGGAGTCCCGGACAATCCCGGGCTTTCTTT.

The V and J genes are TRBV9 and TRBJ2-1; the match to TRBD1 covers 9 bases. J was trimmed by 1 base and V by 7 bases; bases with no gene match: 12. The CDR3 extends over 17 amino acids. CDR1 SGDLS and CDR2 YYNGEE come from the germline V gene. The CDR3 DNA sequence: TGTGCCAGCGCCATCGGGACAGGGAGAGGGTCCTACAATGAGCAGTTCTTC. It is translated as CASAIGTGRGSYNEQFF.

The rearrangement uses TRBV27 and TRBJ2-3; 7 bases line up with TRBD1. Germline trimming cut 5 bases from V and 2 bases from J; bases unmatched to any gene: 4. Germline V lookup: CDR1 MNHEY, CDR2 SMNVEV (reference sequence). This CDR3 spans 14 amino acids. The CDR3 coding sequence is TGTGCCAGCAGTCTCGACAGGGTCACAGATACGCAGTATTTT. Translation gives CASSLDRVTDTQYF.

The chain is built from TRBV4-1 and TRBJ2-3, with 10 bases that match TRBD2. V lost 3 bases, J lost 2 bases, and 2 bases stayed unmatched. The CDR3 runs 15 residues. Germline CDR1 is MGHRA and CDR2 is YSYEKL. For the CDR3, the DNA is TGCGCCAGCAGCCACGGACTAGCGGACACAGATACGCAGTATTTT. It is translated as CASSHGLADTDTQYF.

Only a few counts were recorded for this clonotype. The chain is built from TRBV7-2 and TRBJ2-3; TRBD2 matches at 8 bases. Germline V gene sequence: CDR1 SGHTA, CDR2 FQGNSA. The J segment lost 4 bases and the V segment lost 5 bases, leaving 2 bases of the junction unmatched. This CDR3 contains 13 residues. For the CDR3, the DNA is TGTGCCAGCAGCCCGGGGGGGTCAGATACGCAGTATTTT. This sequence encodes CASSPGGSDTQYF. The entire variable domain, with the rest obtained from reference TRBV7-2 and TRBJ2-3, is as follows: GAGVSQSPSNKVTEKGKDVELRCDPISGHTALYWYRQSLGQGLEFLIYFQGNSAPDKSGLPSDRFSAERTGGSVSTLTIQRTQQEDSAVYLCASSPGGSDTQYFGPGTRLTVL.

This clonotype occurred a few times. The gene calls are TRBV6-1 and TRBJ1-1; D unresolved. The CDR3 contains 14 residues. Germline CDR1 MNHNS, CDR2 SASEGT. The V end was cut by 4 bases, the J end by 1 base, with 10 bases between. DNA for the CDR3: TGTGCCAGCAGTGGAAGCGTGCCGAACACTGAAGCTTTCTTT. Translation: CASSGSVPNTEAFF.

The chain joins TRBV5-1 to TRBJ1-5, with 7 bases that match TRBD1. The CDR3 sequence is 15 residues long. Trimming removed 4 bases from V and 8 bases from J; junction bases left unmatched: 12. Germline CDR1 and CDR2: SGHRS and YFSETQ. Written as DNA, the CDR3 is TGCGCCAGCAGCGCCGGCCGGACAGGTCTAGAGCCCCAGCATTTT. Its protein is CASSAGRTGLEPQHF. The whole variable domain, filled in from reference TRBV5-1 and TRBJ1-5, reads KAGVTQTPRYLIKTRGQQVTLSCSPISGHRSVSWYQQTPGQGLQFLFEYFSETQRNKGNFPGRFSGRQFSNSRSEMNVSTLELGDSALYLCASSAGRTGLEPQHFGDGTRLSIL.

This clonotype has more than one count but fewer than ten. CDR3 sequence: CAISVTGAMDEQYF. The DNA of the CDR3 is TGTGCCATCAGTGTTACGGGGGCAATGGACGAGCAGTACTTC. The chain uses TRBV10-3 and TRBJ2-7; D tentatively reads TRBD1 or TRBD2 (6 bases each). CDR1 and CDR2 (germline): ENHRY, SYGVKD. The CDR3 covers 14 residues. V shed 4 bases and J shed 5 bases, with 15 bases lying between them.

V usage is TRBV12-3 or TRBV12-4 and J usage is TRBJ2-1; D possibly corresponds to TRBD2 (5 bases). This CDR3 spans 14 amino acids. V lost 5 bases and J 8 bases, leaving 16 bases between the germline ends. The CDR3 sequence is CASSGLEARDEQFF. For the CDR3, the DNA is TGTGCCAGCAGTGGACTGGAGGCTCGCGATGAGCAGTTCTTC.

This clonotype was observed a handful of times. This chain connects TRBV29-1 to TRBJ2-1; a possible D gene is TRBD1 (5 bases). V was clipped by 7 bases and J by 7 bases, with 14 bases between them. CDR1 and CDR2 from the germline V gene are SQVTM and ANQGSEA. This CDR3 has 12 residues. CDR3 protein: CSASLGRNEQFF. The CDR3 nucleotides are TGCAGCGCCAGTTTGGGGCGTAATGAGCAGTTCTTC.

The chain recombines TRBV3-1 with TRBJ2-1; possible D gene TRBD2, 6 bases. V was shortened by 1 base and J by 8 bases, with 9 bases between the two germline ends. The CDR3 is 13 amino acids. Germline-derived CDR1 and CDR2 are LGHDT and YNNKEL (reference sequence). DNA of the CDR3: TGTGCCAGCAGCCAAGCCAGGAGGGATGAGCAGTTCTTC. Translated: CASSQARRDEQFF.